These 12 T cell receptor beta chains originate from one sample sequenced in a study of blood T cells in healthy people across ages. Sample-barcoded 5' priming and a J-beta primer mix drove a second PCR of about 6 to 12 cycles. TCRdb fed the 5' RACE reads into MiXCR, producing one record per CDR3 protein. The table lists about 640,000 distinct CDR3 sequences, approximately 59% of them singletons. Material: blood. Receptors were obtained from a man aged 55-75 years in good health.

This chain uses TRBV2 with TRBJ2-5, with 7 nucleotides matching TRBD1. The CDR3 is 15 amino acids. The germline V gene has CDR1 SNHLY and CDR2 FYNNEI. V gave up 3 bases and J gave up 1 base; unmatched junction bases: 5. The CDR3 region is CASSETTGSQETQYF. The CDR3 bases are TGTGCCAGCAGTGAGACGACAGGGTCCCAAGAGACCCAGTACTTC.

In this sample, this clonotype turned up a few times. The chain has TRBV5-1 and TRBJ2-5, with 8 bases fitting TRBD1. From germline, CDR1 is SGHRS and CDR2 YFSETQ. V lost 1 base to trimming and J lost 0 bases; unmatched junction nucleotides: 11. The CDR3 contains 18 residues. CDR3 protein: CASSLRGRGLSYQETQYF. The DNA for the CDR3 is TGCGCCAGCAGCTTGAGAGGCAGGGGGCTGTCGTACCAAGAGACCCAGTACTTC.

This clonotype was counted a few times. The rearrangement uses TRBV20-1 and TRBJ2-3; D possibly uses TRBD1 or TRBD2 (5 bases each). Trimming removed 5 bases from V and 5 bases from J, with 14 bases in between. The germline V gene encodes CDR1 DFQATT and CDR2 SNEGSKA (reference sequence). The CDR3 is made up of 13 amino acids. CDR3 amino acids: CSASLGTRDTQYF. CDR3 DNA: TGCAGTGCTTCATTAGGGACGAGAGATACGCAGTATTTT.

The rearrangement joins TRBV6-1 to TRBJ1-6, with TRBD1 as a possible D gene (5 bases). This CDR3 has 12 residues. Germline V gene lookup returns CDR1 MNHNS and CDR2 SASEGT. Trimming took 6 bases from V and 8 from J, leaving 8 bases between them. The CDR3 spells CASRLGDSPLHF. The CDR3 bases are TGTGCCAGCAGGCTGGGGGATTCACCCCTCCACTTT.

This chain uses TRBV14 with TRBJ2-3, with D possibly matching TRBD2 (6 bases). Germline CDR1 is SGHDN and CDR2 is FVKESK. V was shortened by 3 bases and J by 0 bases, with 10 bases between the two germline ends. The length of the CDR3 is 15 residues. CDR3 region: CASSQGTSSTDTQYF. The CDR3 DNA follows: TGTGCCAGCAGCCAGGGGACTTCGAGCACAGATACGCAGTATTTT.

The rearrangement uses TRBV29-1 and TRBJ2-1; D call uncertain. The CDR3 runs to 12 residues. The germline V gene has CDR1 SQVTM and CDR2 ANQGSEA. Trimming removed 8 bases at V and 2 bases at J, with 10 bases between. CDR3 coding DNA: TGCAGCCTTATAAGACCCTACAATGAGCAGTTCTTC. Translating it yields CSLIRPYNEQFF.

The J gene is TRBJ1-1, the V gene TRBV11-2; no firm D call. The V gene's germline CDR1 is SGHAT and CDR2 FQNNGV. The V gene lost 3 bases and the J gene lost 0 bases, with 17 bases spanning the gap. The CDR3 is made up of 17 amino acids. CDR3 in amino acids: CASSLALHDGMNTEAFF. The CDR3 DNA follows: TGTGCCAGCAGCTTGGCGCTACATGACGGGATGAACACTGAAGCTTTCTTT. The full variable domain, in which reference TRBV11-2 and TRBJ1-1 provide the parts outside the CDR3, is EAGVAQSPRYKIIEKRQSVAFWCNPISGHATLYWYQQILGQGPKLLIQFQNNGVVDDSQLPKDRFSAERLKGVDSTLKIQPAKLEDSAVYLCASSLALHDGMNTEAFFGQGTRLTVV.

This chain connects TRBV10-1 to TRBJ1-6; perhaps TRBD1 as D (5 bases). V was clipped by 8 bases and J by 8 bases, with 13 bases between them. Germline-derived CDR1 and CDR2 are WNHNN and SYGVQD (reference sequence). The CDR3 has 13 amino acids. The CDR3 DNA is TGCGCCAGCGCTCAGGGCAGGGATTCACCCCTCCACTTT. Amino acid sequence: CASAQGRDSPLHF.

The CDR3 region is CASSQMDSGYTF. Here the CDR3 DNA reads TGTGCCAGCAGCCAGATGGACAGCGGCTACACCTTC. This chain links TRBV3-1 with TRBJ1-2; possible D gene TRBD1, 6 bases. The CDR3 is 12 amino acids. Between the trimmed V and J ends, which lost 3 bases and 8 bases, there was a span of 10 bases. Germline assignment: CDR1 LGHDT and CDR2 YNNKEL (reference sequence).

The sample holds many counts of this clonotype. The chain has TRBV5-1 and TRBJ2-5; D is unresolved. CDR1 SGHRS and CDR2 YFSETQ come from the germline V gene. CDR3 length: 11 amino acids. V was shortened by 4 bases and J by 5 bases, with 6 bases between the two germline ends. This chain's CDR3 is CASSAEETQYF. The CDR3 nucleotides are TGCGCCAGCAGCGCAGAGGAGACCCAGTACTTC.

This clonotype was counted only a few times. J is TRBJ2-1 and V is TRBV4-1, with 9 bases matching TRBD2. Germline V lookup: CDR1 MGHRA, CDR2 YSYEKL. J was trimmed by 8 bases and V by 0 bases; bases with no gene match: 5. This CDR3 is 15 amino acids long. DNA for the CDR3: TGCGCCAGCAGCCAAGATCAGGGGACTAGCTATGAGCAGTTCTTC. It translates to CASSQDQGTSYEQFF.

This clonotype occurred a few times. The chain couples TRBV7-2 to TRBJ2-1; 7 bases map to TRBD2. This CDR3 contains 14 residues. Germline lookup yields CDR1 SGHTA and CDR2 FQGNSA. V dropped 5 bases and J dropped 7; count of bases not matched to a gene: 8. DNA for the CDR3: TGTGCCAGCAGCCTGGTAGGAGCGGGGAATGAGCAGTTCTTC. Its translation is CASSLVGAGNEQFF.